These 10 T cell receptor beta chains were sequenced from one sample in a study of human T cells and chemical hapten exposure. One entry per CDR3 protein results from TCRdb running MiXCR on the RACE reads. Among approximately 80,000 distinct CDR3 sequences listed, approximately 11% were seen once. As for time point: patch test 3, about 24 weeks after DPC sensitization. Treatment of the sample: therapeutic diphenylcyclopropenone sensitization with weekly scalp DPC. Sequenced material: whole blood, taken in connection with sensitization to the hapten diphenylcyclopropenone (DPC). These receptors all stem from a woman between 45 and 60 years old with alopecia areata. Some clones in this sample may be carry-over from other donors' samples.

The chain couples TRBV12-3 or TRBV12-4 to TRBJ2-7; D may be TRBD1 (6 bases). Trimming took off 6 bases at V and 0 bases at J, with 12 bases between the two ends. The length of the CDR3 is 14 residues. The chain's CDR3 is CASRRTGSSYEQYF. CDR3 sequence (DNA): TGTGCCAGCAGGCGTACAGGGAGCTCCTACGAGCAGTACTTC.

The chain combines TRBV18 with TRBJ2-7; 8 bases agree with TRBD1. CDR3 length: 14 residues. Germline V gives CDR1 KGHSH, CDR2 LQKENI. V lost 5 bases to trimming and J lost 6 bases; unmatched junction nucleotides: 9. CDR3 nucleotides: TGTGCCAGCTCAAACGGACAGGGATCAGGCGAGCAGTACTTC. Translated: CASSNGQGSGEQYF. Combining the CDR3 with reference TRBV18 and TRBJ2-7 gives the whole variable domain NAGVMQNPRHLVRRRGQEARLRCSPMKGHSHVYWYRQLPEEGLKFMVYLQKENIIDESGMPKERFSAEFPKEGPSILRIQQVVRGDSAAYFCASSNGQGSGEQYFGPGTRLTVT.

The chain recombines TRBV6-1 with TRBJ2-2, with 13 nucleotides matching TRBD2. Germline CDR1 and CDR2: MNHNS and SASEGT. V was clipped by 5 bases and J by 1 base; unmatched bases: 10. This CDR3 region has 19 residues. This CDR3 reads CASSTPRLAGGRNTGELFF. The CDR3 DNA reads TGTGCCAGCAGTACTCCACGACTAGCGGGAGGCCGGAACACCGGGGAGCTGTTTTTT.

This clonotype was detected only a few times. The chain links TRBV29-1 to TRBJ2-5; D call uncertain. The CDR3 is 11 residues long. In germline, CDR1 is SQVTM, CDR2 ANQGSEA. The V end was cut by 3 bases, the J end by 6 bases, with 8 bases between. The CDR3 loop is CSVDTSQTQYF. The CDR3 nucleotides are TGCAGCGTTGATACATCCCAGACCCAGTACTTC.

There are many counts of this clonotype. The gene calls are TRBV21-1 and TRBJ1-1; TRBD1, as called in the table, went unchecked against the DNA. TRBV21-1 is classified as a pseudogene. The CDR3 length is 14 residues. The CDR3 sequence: CASSTRDGRTEAFF. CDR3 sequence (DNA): TGTGCCAGCAGCACCCGGGACGGAAGGACTGAAGCTTTCTTT.

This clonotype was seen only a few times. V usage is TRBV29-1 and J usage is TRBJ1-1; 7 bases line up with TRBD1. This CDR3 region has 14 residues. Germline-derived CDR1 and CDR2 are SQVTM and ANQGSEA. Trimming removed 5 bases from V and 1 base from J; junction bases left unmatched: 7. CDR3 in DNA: TGCAGCGTTCACAGGGGCACACGGAACACTGAAGCTTTCTTT. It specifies CSVHRGTRNTEAFF.

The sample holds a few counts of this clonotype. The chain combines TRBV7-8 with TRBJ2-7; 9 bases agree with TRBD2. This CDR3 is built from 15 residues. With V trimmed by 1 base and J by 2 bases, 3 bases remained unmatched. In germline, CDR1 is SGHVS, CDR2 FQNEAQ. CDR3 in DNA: TGTGCCAGCAGCTTAGGGGCGGGAGGGACCTACGAGCAGTACTTC. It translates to CASSLGAGGTYEQYF.

The CDR3 spells CASSAQLGLASSEQYF. The DNA of the CDR3 is TGCGCCAGCAGCGCTCAACTGGGACTAGCTTCGAGCGAGCAGTACTTC. This sequence joins TRBV4-1 and TRBJ2-7, with TRBD2 matching over 9 bases. This CDR3 comprises 16 residues. Germline CDR1 MGHRA, CDR2 YSYEKL. Trimming took 5 bases from V and 6 from J; bases not matched to a gene: 14.

The CDR3 bases are TGTGCCAGCAGCAAAGGCAAAGGGCGATCTAATGAAAAACTGTTTTTT. Translated: CASSKGKGRSNEKLFF. The genes are TRBV21-1 and TRBJ1-4; the table's D call of TRBD1 was not tested on the DNA. TRBV21-1 is a listed pseudogene. The CDR3 is 16 residues long.

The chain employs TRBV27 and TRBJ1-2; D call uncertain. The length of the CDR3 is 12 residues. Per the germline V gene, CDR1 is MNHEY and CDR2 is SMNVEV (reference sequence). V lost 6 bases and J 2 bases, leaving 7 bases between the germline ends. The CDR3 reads CASRKENYGYTF. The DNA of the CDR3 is TGTGCCAGCAGGAAAGAGAACTATGGCTACACCTTC.